This TCR beta chain was recorded in a study of human T cells and chemical hapten exposure. Study-level points and caveats: Large CDR3 similarity clusters arose significantly more often from expanded TCRs than from controls.

This clonotype has at least ten counts. Its target is not known. V lost 7 bases and J lost 3; bases outside the gene matches: 11. Looked up from germline, CDR1 is SQVTM and CDR2 is ANQGSEA. CDR3 length: 15 residues. Time point indicated: pre-sensitization, week 0. Treatment specified: therapeutic diphenylcyclopropenone sensitization with weekly scalp DPC. TCRdb called the RACE reads again in MiXCR, with one record for every CDR3 protein. The sample shows approximately 370,000 distinct CDR3 sequences, around 5.5% of them seen only once. The sequence came from a woman between 18 and 30 years old with alopecia areata. Some clones in this sample may be carry-over from other donors' samples. V usage is TRBV29-1 and J usage is TRBJ1-4; 7 bases are a match to TRBD1. This specimen was whole blood, taken in connection with sensitization to the hapten diphenylcyclopropenone (DPC). CDR3 coding DNA: TGCAGCGCTGCGACAGGGAGAGGGGCTAATGAAAAACTGTTTTTT. Its protein product is CSAATGRGANEKLFF.